This is a list of T cell receptor beta chains from one sample in a study of CD8 T cells in ankylosing spondylitis. TCRdb redid the calling of the 5' RACE reads with MiXCR, one entry per CDR3 protein. The profile shows about 96,000 distinct CDR3 sequences, around 25% of them singletons. Sequenced: blood, either unsorted or a sorted T cell fraction (not recorded which). These TCRs come from a male donor with ankylosing spondylitis or in good health (not recorded which). Each CDR3 is given with its conserved first and last residue. A clone size is listed for some rows: how often the clone was seen (once, few, many), or a class if it is expanded.

J gene: NA; clone size: NA; CDR3 length: 15; V gene: TRBV7-2; CDR3 protein: CASAFWAQGRETQYF
J gene: TRBJ2-2; clone size: once; CDR3 length: 12; V gene: TRBV7-6; CDR3 protein: CASSTPSGELFF
J gene: TRBJ1-1; clone size: once; CDR3 length: 17; V gene: TRBV7-9; CDR3 protein: CASSFRPSDFGNTEAFF
J gene: TRBJ1-4; clone size: many; CDR3 length: 15; V gene: TRBV11-2; CDR3 protein: CASSLRDSFIGELFF
J gene: TRBJ1-1; clone size: NA; CDR3 length: 11; V gene: TRBV7-9; CDR3 protein: CASRGTIKAFF
J gene: TRBJ2-2; clone size: once; CDR3 length: 13; V gene: TRBV7-8; CDR3 protein: CASSLRFSGELFF
J gene: TRBJ2-3; clone size: NA; CDR3 length: 15; V gene: TRBV12-3/TRBV12-4; CDR3 protein: CASSFGGLLTDTQYF
J gene: TRBJ2-1; clone size: NA; CDR3 length: 15; V gene: TRBV10-3; CDR3 protein: CAISLGTSGPNEQFF
J gene: TRBJ1-1; clone size: NA; CDR3 length: 14; V gene: TRBV6-1; CDR3 protein: CASLTLETNTEAFF
J gene: TRBJ2-1; clone size: once; CDR3 length: 10; V gene: TRBV20-1; CDR3 protein: CSASTNEQFF
J gene: TRBJ1-1; clone size: NA; CDR3 length: 12; V gene: TRBV20-1; CDR3 protein: CSALRGNTEAFF
J gene: TRBJ2-3; clone size: NA; CDR3 length: 17; V gene: TRBV20-1; CDR3 protein: CSAKALGIAGVSDTQYF
J gene: TRBJ2-6; clone size: few; CDR3 length: 17; V gene: TRBV7-9; CDR3 protein: CASSLLTEASGANVLTF
J gene: TRBJ2-3; clone size: NA; CDR3 length: 16; V gene: TRBV5-1; CDR3 protein: CASSLVSSGNTDTQYF
J gene: TRBJ1-2; clone size: NA; CDR3 length: 14; V gene: TRBV7-9; CDR3 protein: CASSLESSGLRYTF
J gene: TRBJ1-3; clone size: NA; CDR3 length: 16; V gene: TRBV7-8; CDR3 protein: CASSTPGQHSGNTIYF